Detailed here is one TCR beta chain. The antigen remains undetermined. Sequencing used immunoSEQ multiplex PCR; TCRdb keeps in-frame clones, though not all of them. The table includes about 51,000 clones, around 82% detected once. Germline V CDR1 and CDR2: MNHEY, SMNVEV (reference sequence). The CDR3 runs to 13 residues. With 6 bases clipped from V and 6 bases from J, the junction kept 4 bases outside the gene matches. These data originate in a study of OX40 agonist ivuxolimab in advanced cancers. The wider study: Every 2 weeks, patients received ivuxolimab intravenously, dosed at 0.01 to 10 mg/kg. Dose-escalation patients were diagnosed with hepatocellular carcinoma, melanoma, renal cell cancer or head and neck cancer. Three patients had partial responses: one hepatocellular carcinoma, two cutaneous melanoma. Overall study findings and caveats: There was clonal expansion of CD4+ and CD8+ blood T cells by week 6 at 0.1 to 3.0 mg/kg.

The chain has TRBV27 and TRBJ2-1; 8 bases agree with TRBD2. The receptor was derived from an adult with an advanced solid tumor such as melanoma, head and neck, liver or kidney cancer. The specimen comprised CD4+ or CD8+ T cells sorted from blood, sampled in a trial of the OX40 agonist ivuxolimab. The CDR3 is CASSLREVNEQFF. CDR3 sequence (DNA): TGTGCCAGCAGCTTGCGGGAGGTCAATGAGCAGTTCTTC.